The clone carrying this TCR beta chain occurred a few times. The target antigen is unknown. This entry comes from a study of OX40 agonist ivuxolimab in advanced cancers. Across the whole study: Hepatocellular carcinoma, melanoma, renal cell or head and neck cancer affected the dose-escalation patients. One hepatocellular carcinoma and two cutaneous melanoma patients partially responded.

Profiled with immunoSEQ multiplex PCR; TCRdb holds only in-frame clones, not every one. The sample has 80,000 or so clones; 80% to 90% are singletons. This CDR3 has 16 residues. Per germline, CDR1 GTSNPN and CDR2 SVGIG (reference sequence). Trimming cost V 0 bases and J 1 base; bases outside gene matches: 5. Study results and limitations: The antigen specificity of the peripheral T cells (those that were expanded) was not determined.

This rearrangement joins TRBV30 to TRBJ1-5; 8 nucleotides align to TRBD1. This receptor was obtained from an adult with an advanced solid tumor such as melanoma, head and neck, liver or kidney cancer. Sequences were derived from CD4+ or CD8+ T cells sorted from blood, sampled in a trial of the OX40 agonist ivuxolimab. In nucleotides, the CDR3 is TGTGCCTGGAGTGTACAGGGGGTACTGAGCAATCAGCCCCAGCATTTT. Protein product: CAWSVQGVLSNQPQHF.